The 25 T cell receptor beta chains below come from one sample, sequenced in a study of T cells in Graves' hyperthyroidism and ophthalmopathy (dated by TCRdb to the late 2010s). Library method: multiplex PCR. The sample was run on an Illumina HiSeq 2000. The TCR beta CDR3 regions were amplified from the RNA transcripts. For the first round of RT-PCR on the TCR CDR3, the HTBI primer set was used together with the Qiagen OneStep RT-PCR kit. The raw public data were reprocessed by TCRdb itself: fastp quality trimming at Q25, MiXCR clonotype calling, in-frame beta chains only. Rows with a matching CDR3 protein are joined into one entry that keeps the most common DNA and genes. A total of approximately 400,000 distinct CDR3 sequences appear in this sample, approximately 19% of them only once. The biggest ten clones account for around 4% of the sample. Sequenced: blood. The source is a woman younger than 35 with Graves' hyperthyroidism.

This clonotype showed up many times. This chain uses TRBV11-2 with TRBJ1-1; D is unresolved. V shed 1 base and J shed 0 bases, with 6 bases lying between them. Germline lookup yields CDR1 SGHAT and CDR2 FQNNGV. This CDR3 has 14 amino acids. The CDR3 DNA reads TGTGCCAGCAGCTTAGCTGGATTGAACACTGAAGCTTTCTTT. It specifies CASSLAGLNTEAFF.

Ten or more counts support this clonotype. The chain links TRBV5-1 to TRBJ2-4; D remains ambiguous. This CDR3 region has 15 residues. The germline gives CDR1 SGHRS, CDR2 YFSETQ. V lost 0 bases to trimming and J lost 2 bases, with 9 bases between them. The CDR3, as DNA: TGCGCCAGCAGCTTGGGTGGGGTCCCCAAAAACATTCAGTACTTC. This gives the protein CASSLGGVPKNIQYF. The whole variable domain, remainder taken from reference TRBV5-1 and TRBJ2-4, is KAGVTQTPRYLIKTRGQQVTLSCSPISGHRSVSWYQQTPGQGLQFLFEYFSETQRNKGNFPGRFSGRQFSNSRSEMNVSTLELGDSALYLCASSLGGVPKNIQYFGAGTRLSVL.

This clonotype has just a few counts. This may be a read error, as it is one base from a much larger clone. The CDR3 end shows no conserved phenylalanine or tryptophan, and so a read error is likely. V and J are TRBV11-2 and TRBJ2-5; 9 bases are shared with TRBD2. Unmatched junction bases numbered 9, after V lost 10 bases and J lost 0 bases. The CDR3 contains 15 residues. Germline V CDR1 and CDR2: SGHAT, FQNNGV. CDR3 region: CATAKRGAYQETQYS. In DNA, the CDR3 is TGTGCCACAGCCAAGCGGGGGGCCTACCAAGAGACCCAGTACTCC.

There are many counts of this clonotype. The CDR3 nucleotides are TGTGCCAGCAGCTTAAGGGAACAGTTAATCTATGGCTACACCTTC. Encoded protein: CASSLREQLIYGYTF. The rearrangement links TRBV13 to TRBJ1-2; D remains unclear. Trimming took 2 bases from V and 4 from J, leaving 14 bases between them. This CDR3 has 15 amino acids. Per germline, CDR1 PRHDT and CDR2 FYEKMQ (reference sequence).

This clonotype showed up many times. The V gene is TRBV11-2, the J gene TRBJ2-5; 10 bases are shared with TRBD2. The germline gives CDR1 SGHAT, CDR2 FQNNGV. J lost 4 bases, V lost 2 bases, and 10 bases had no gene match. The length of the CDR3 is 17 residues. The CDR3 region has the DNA TGTGCCAGCAGCTTATTAGCGGGGGGATGGAGCGGAGAGACCCAGTACTTC. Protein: CASSLLAGGWSGETQYF.

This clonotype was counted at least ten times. CDR3 loop: CASSDPRDRAPYEQYF. CDR3 coding DNA: TGTGCCAGCAGCGACCCCCGGGACAGGGCACCCTACGAGCAGTACTTC. V usage is TRBV11-1 and J usage is TRBJ2-7, with 9 bases lining up with TRBD1. The V and J ends lost 5 bases and 2 bases, in that order; junction bases with no gene match: 10. The CDR3 has 16 amino acids. The V gene's germline CDR1 is SGHAT and CDR2 FQDESV (reference sequence).

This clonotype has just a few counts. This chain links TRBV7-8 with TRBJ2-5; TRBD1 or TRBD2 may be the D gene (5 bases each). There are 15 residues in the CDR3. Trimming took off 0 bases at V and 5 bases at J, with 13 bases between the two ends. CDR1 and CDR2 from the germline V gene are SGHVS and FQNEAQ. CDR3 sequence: CASSLAFGAGETQYF. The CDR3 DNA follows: TGTGCCAGCAGCTTAGCGTTCGGGGCTGGCGAGACCCAGTACTTC. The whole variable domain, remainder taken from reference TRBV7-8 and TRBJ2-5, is GAGVSQSPRYKVAKRGQDVALRCDPISGHVSLFWYQQALGQGPEFLTYFQNEAQLDKSGLPSDRFFAERPEGSVSTLKIQRTQQEDSAVYLCASSLAFGAGETQYFGPGTRLLVL.

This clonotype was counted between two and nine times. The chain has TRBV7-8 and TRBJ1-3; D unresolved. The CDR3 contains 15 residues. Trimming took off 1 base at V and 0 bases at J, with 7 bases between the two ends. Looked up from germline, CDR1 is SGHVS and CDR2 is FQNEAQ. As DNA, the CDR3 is TGTGCCAGCAGCTTAGAGCGGCACTCTGGAAACACCATATATTTT. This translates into CASSLERHSGNTIYF.

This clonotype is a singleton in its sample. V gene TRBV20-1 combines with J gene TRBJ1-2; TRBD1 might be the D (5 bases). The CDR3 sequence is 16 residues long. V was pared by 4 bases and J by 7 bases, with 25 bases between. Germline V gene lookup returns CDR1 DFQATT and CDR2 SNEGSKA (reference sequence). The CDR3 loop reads CSATESAGVSTSGYTF. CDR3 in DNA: TGCAGTGCTACCGAGTCGGCGGGGGTTTCAACTTCTGGCTACACCTTC.

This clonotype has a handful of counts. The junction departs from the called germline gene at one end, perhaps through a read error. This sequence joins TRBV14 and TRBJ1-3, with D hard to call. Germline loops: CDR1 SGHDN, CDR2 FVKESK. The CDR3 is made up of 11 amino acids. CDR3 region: CASSQGWTGDF. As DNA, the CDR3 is TGTGCCAGCAGCCAAGGTTGGACTGGGGATTTT. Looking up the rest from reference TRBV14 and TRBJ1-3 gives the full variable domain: EAGVTQFPSHSVIEKGQTVTLRCDPISGHDNLYWYRRVMGKEIKFLLHFVKESKQDESGMPNNRFLAERTGGTYSTLKVQPAELEDSGVYFCASSQGWTGDFGEGSWLTVV.

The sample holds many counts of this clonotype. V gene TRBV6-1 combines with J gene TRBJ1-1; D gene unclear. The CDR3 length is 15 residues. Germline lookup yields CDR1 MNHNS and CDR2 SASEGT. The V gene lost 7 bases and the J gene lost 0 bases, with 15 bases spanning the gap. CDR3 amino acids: CASNTVYLMNTEAFF. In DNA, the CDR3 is TGTGCCAGCAATACGGTCTACCTCATGAACACTGAAGCTTTCTTT.

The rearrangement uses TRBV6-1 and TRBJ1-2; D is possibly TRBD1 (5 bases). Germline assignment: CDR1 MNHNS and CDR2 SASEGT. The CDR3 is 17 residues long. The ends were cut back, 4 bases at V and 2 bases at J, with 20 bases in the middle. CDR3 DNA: TGTGCCAGCAGTGCTTATTCGGCGGGGGGTTTAAACTATGGCTACACCTTC. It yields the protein CASSAYSAGGLNYGYTF.

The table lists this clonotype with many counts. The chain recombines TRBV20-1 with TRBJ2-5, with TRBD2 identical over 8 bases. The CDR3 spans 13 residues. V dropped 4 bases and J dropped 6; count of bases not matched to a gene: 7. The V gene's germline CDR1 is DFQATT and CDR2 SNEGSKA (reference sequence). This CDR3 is CSAKGGGKKTQYF. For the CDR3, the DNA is TGCAGTGCTAAGGGCGGGGGGAAGAAGACCCAGTACTTC.

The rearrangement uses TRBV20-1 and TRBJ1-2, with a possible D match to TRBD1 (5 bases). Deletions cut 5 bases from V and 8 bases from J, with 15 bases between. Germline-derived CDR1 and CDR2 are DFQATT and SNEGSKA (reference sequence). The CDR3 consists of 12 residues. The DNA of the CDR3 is TGCAGTGCTGCCGGGACGACGGGGGGCTACACCTTC. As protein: CSAAGTTGGYTF.

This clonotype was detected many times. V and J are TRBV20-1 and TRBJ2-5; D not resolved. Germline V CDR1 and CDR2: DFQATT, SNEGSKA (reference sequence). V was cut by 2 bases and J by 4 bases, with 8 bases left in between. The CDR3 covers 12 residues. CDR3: CSARWSGETQYF. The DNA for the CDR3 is TGCAGTGCTAGATGGTCGGGAGAGACCCAGTACTTC.

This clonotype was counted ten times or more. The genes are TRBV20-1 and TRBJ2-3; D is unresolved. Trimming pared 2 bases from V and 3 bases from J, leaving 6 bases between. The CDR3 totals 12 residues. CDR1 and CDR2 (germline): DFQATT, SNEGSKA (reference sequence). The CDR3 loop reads CSARISTDTQYF. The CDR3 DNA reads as TGCAGTGCTAGAATATCTACAGATACGCAGTATTTT.

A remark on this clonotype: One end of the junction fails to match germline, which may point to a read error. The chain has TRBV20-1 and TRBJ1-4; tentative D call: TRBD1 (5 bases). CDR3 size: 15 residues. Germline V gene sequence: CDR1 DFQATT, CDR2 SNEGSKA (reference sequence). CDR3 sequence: CSAFVGLSSGEILFF. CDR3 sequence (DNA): TGCAGTGCTTTTGTCGGACTCTCCTCGGGGGAAATACTGTTTTTT.

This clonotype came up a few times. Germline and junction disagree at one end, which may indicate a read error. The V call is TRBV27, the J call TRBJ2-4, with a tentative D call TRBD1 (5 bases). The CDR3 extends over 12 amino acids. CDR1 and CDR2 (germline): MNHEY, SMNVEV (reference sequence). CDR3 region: CASSLPADIKYF. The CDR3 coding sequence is TGTGCCAGCAGTTTACCCGCGGACATTAAGTACTTC.

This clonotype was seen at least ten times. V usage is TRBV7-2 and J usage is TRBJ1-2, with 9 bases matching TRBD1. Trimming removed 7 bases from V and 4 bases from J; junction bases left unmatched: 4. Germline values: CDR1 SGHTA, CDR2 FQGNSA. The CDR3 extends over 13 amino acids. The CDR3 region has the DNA TGTGCCAGCAAGCACAGGGGGCTCTATGGCTACACCTTC. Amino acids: CASKHRGLYGYTF.

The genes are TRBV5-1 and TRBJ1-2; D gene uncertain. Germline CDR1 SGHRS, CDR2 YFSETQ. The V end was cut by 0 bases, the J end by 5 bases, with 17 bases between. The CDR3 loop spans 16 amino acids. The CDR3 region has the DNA TGCGCCAGCAGCTTGGCGATGGGCCTGGGGAGATATGGCTACACCTTC. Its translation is CASSLAMGLGRYGYTF.

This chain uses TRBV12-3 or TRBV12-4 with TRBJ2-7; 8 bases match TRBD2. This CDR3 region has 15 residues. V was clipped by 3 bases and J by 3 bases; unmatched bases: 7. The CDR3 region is CASSLTAGDDYEQYF. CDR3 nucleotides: TGTGCCAGCAGTTTGACAGCGGGGGACGACTACGAGCAGTACTTC.

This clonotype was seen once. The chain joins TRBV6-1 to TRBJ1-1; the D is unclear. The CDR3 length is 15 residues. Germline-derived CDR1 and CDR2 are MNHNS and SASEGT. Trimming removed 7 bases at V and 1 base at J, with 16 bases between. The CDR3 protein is CASTRDTFQNTEAFF. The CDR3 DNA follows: TGTGCCAGCACCCGAGACACATTCCAGAACACTGAAGCTTTCTTT.

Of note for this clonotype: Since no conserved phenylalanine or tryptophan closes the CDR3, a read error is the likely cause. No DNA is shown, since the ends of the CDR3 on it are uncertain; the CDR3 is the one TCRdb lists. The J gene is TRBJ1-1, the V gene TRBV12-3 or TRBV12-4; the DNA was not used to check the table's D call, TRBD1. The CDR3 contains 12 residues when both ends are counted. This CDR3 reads CASRTGGTEACV.

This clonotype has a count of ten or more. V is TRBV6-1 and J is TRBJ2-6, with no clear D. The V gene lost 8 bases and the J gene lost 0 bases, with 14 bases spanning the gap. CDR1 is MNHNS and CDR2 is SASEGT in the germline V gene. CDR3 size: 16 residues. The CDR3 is CASASGSLSGANVLTF. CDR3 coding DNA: TGTGCCAGCGCGTCGGGTTCCCTCTCTGGGGCCAACGTCCTGACTTTC.

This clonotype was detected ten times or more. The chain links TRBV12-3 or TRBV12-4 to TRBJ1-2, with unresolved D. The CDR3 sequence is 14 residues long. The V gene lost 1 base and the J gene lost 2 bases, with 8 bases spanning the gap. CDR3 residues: CASSLESGNYGYTF. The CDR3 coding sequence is TGTGCCAGCAGTTTAGAATCTGGGAACTATGGCTACACCTTC.